A selection of T cell receptor beta chains follows, all from one sample in a study of cytotoxic CD8 clonotypes in ibrutinib-treated CLL. Sequenced by immunoSEQ multiplex PCR; TCRdb stores in-frame clones only, minus some. Of about 28,000 clones listed, 45% to 60% are singletons. Sequencing used PBMCs, obtained before ibrutinib treatment. Receptors originate from a human donor with chronic lymphocytic leukemia. Both conserved end residues are part of each CDR3. Each record gives: J gene, clone size, D gene, V gene, CDR3 DNA, CDR3 protein. A D gene is named only where the DNA matches it firmly. Clone sizes are given selectively: once, few, many, or a class where the clone is expanded.

j_gene: TRBJ2-7
abundance: -
d_gene: TRBD2
v_gene: TRBV5-4
CDR3nt: TGTGCCAGCAGCTTGCGCGGGAGAAACGAGCAGTACTTC
CDR3aa: CASSLRGRNEQYF

j_gene: TRBJ2-2
abundance: -
d_gene: -
v_gene: TRBV10-3
CDR3nt: TGTGCCATCACTACGACCGGGGAGCTGTTTTTT
CDR3aa: CAITTTGELFF

j_gene: TRBJ1-1
abundance: -
d_gene: -
v_gene: TRBV6-5
CDR3nt: TGTGCCAGCAGTTACCTTGTTGGGGGGCACACTGAAGCTTTCTTT
CDR3aa: CASSYLVGGHTEAFF

j_gene: TRBJ1-3
abundance: -
d_gene: -
v_gene: TRBV11-2
CDR3nt: TGTGCCAGCAGCTTCCCCCTTACAGGGCGAGGAAACACCATATATTTT
CDR3aa: CASSFPLTGRGNTIYF

j_gene: TRBJ1-5
abundance: -
d_gene: -
v_gene: TRBV30
CDR3nt: TGTGCCTGGAGTGTACAGGACCGACACCCGACTAGCAATCAGCCCCAGCATTTT
CDR3aa: CAWSVQDRHPTSNQPQHF

j_gene: TRBJ1-1
abundance: -
d_gene: TRBD1
v_gene: TRBV11-2
CDR3nt: TGTGCCAGCAGCCCCGGGACAGCCGGCACTGAAGCTTTCTTT
CDR3aa: CASSPGTAGTEAFF

j_gene: TRBJ2-3
abundance: -
d_gene: -
v_gene: TRBV6-6
CDR3nt: TGTGCCAGCAGCCCCCCGGGACTCTACACAGATACGCAGTATTTT
CDR3aa: CASSPPGLYTDTQYF

j_gene: TRBJ2-3
abundance: medium-sized
d_gene: -
v_gene: TRBV19
CDR3nt: TGTGCCAGTAGTATACCTGGGTCGGGTACGCAGTATTTT
CDR3aa: CASSIPGSGTQYF

j_gene: TRBJ2-5
abundance: -
d_gene: TRBD2
v_gene: TRBV9
CDR3nt: TGTGCCAGCAGCGTAGCTTGGACTAGCGGGCAAGAGACCCAGTACTTC
CDR3aa: CASSVAWTSGQETQYF

j_gene: TRBJ2-4
abundance: -
d_gene: TRBD2
v_gene: TRBV5-6
CDR3nt: TGTGCCAGCAGCGTCCTAGCGGGAGCCAAAAACATTCAGTACTTC
CDR3aa: CASSVLAGAKNIQYF

j_gene: TRBJ1-3
abundance: -
d_gene: TRBD1
v_gene: TRBV9
CDR3nt: TGTGCCAGCAGCGCAGACAGGGGGGCTGGAAACACCATATATTTT
CDR3aa: CASSADRGAGNTIYF

j_gene: TRBJ1-2
abundance: -
d_gene: -
v_gene: TRBV10-2
CDR3nt: TGCGCCAGCAGTGAGGCTGGCAGGGTCTATGGCTACACCTTC
CDR3aa: CASSEAGRVYGYTF

j_gene: TRBJ2-7
abundance: -
d_gene: -
v_gene: TRBV20-1
CDR3nt: TGCAGTGCTAGAGTGGTCGACGAGCAGTACTTC
CDR3aa: CSARVVDEQYF

j_gene: TRBJ1-5
abundance: -
d_gene: -
v_gene: TRBV4-1
CDR3nt: TGCGCCAGCAGCCAGGGGCCGGACTGGAATCAGCCCCAGCATTTT
CDR3aa: CASSQGPDWNQPQHF

j_gene: TRBJ1-1
abundance: few
d_gene: TRBD1
v_gene: TRBV27
CDR3nt: TGTGCCAGCAGTTTATCGGGGACAGGGGGCAAAGCTTTCTTT
CDR3aa: CASSLSGTGGKAFF

j_gene: TRBJ1-3
abundance: -
d_gene: TRBD1
v_gene: TRBV5-1
CDR3nt: TGCGCCAGCAGCTCTACAGGGGGCGCGGGAAACACCATATATTTT
CDR3aa: CASSSTGGAGNTIYF

j_gene: TRBJ1-2
abundance: -
d_gene: TRBD1
v_gene: TRBV6-1
CDR3nt: TGTGCCAGCATGAGGAGGACAGGTCTTACCTATGGCTACACCTTC
CDR3aa: CASMRRTGLTYGYTF

j_gene: TRBJ2-1
abundance: few
d_gene: TRBD2
v_gene: TRBV5-1
CDR3nt: TGCGCCAGCAGCCTGATGTTGGGGCAGGTTAAGACTAGCGGGGGGGCCCCCTCCTACAATGAGCAGTTCTTC
CDR3aa: CASSLMLGQVKTSGGAPSYNEQFF

j_gene: TRBJ1-1
abundance: few
d_gene: -
v_gene: TRBV28
CDR3nt: TGTGCCAGCAGTTTCCCCAGGAACACTGAAGCTTTCTTT
CDR3aa: CASSFPRNTEAFF

j_gene: TRBJ2-7
abundance: few
d_gene: -
v_gene: TRBV5-1
CDR3nt: TGCGCCAGCAGCTTGGCCAGGGGGGCTTCCTACGAGCAGTACTTC
CDR3aa: CASSLARGASYEQYF

j_gene: TRBJ2-2
abundance: -
d_gene: -
v_gene: TRBV6-5
CDR3nt: TGTGCCAGCAGCTACGGCGCCAGGGTCGGGGAGCTGTTTTTT
CDR3aa: CASSYGARVGELFF

j_gene: TRBJ2-7
abundance: -
d_gene: -
v_gene: TRBV5-1
CDR3nt: TGCGCCAGCAGGTCACGGGACAAGGCCTCCTACGAGCAGTACTTC
CDR3aa: CASRSRDKASYEQYF

j_gene: TRBJ2-1
abundance: -
d_gene: TRBD1
v_gene: TRBV28
CDR3nt: TGTGCCAGCAGCTTGCCGGGACAGGCGTACAATGAGCAGTTCTTC
CDR3aa: CASSLPGQAYNEQFF

j_gene: TRBJ2-2
abundance: few
d_gene: -
v_gene: TRBV7-9
CDR3nt: TGTGCCAGCAGCTTAGGTCACAACACCGGGGAGCTGTTTTTT
CDR3aa: CASSLGHNTGELFF

j_gene: TRBJ1-2
abundance: -
d_gene: TRBD1
v_gene: TRBV2
CDR3nt: TGTGCCAGCAGTGAAGTAGGACAGGGGGGGATACGTGGCTACACCTTC
CDR3aa: CASSEVGQGGIRGYTF

j_gene: TRBJ2-7
abundance: -
d_gene: -
v_gene: TRBV7-9
CDR3nt: TGTGCCATCGACAGGGTCCCCGACGGCGGGACTTACGAGCAGTACTTC
CDR3aa: CAIDRVPDGGTYEQYF

j_gene: TRBJ1-2
abundance: -
d_gene: -
v_gene: TRBV6-5
CDR3nt: TGTGCCAGCAGTTACTCGGCAGGGGCCTATGGCTACACCTTC
CDR3aa: CASSYSAGAYGYTF

j_gene: TRBJ2-5
abundance: -
d_gene: TRBD2
v_gene: TRBV6-5
CDR3nt: TGTGCCAGTTCGGAGCTAGCGGGACCGCGCAAGACCCAGTACTTC
CDR3aa: CASSELAGPRKTQYF

j_gene: TRBJ2-3
abundance: few
d_gene: TRBD2
v_gene: TRBV6-5
CDR3nt: TGTGCCAGCCAAGCGGGGTTATACACAGATACGCAGTATTTT
CDR3aa: CASQAGLYTDTQYF

j_gene: TRBJ1-4
abundance: once
d_gene: -
v_gene: TRBV28
CDR3nt: TGTGCCAGCAGTTTTTGGATTGGAGTAGGGGATGAAAAACTGTTTTTT
CDR3aa: CASSFWIGVGDEKLFF

j_gene: TRBJ2-7
abundance: -
d_gene: TRBD1
v_gene: TRBV18
CDR3nt: TGTGCCAGCTCACGAGGACCGGGACAGGGGCAATCCTACGAGCAGTACTTC
CDR3aa: CASSRGPGQGQSYEQYF

j_gene: TRBJ1-1
abundance: -
d_gene: -
v_gene: TRBV15
CDR3nt: TGTGCCACCAGCAGATCCGAGACACCGGGGCTTGAAGCTTTCTTT
CDR3aa: CATSRSETPGLEAFF

j_gene: TRBJ2-2
abundance: once
d_gene: -
v_gene: TRBV12-5
CDR3nt: TGTGCTAGTGGTTCCGTCTCAGGAGGGACCGGGGAGCTGTTTTTT
CDR3aa: CASGSVSGGTGELFF

j_gene: TRBJ1-2
abundance: -
d_gene: -
v_gene: TRBV7-9
CDR3nt: TGTGCCAGCAGCTTAGGAGGGGGAGACTATGGCTACACCTTC
CDR3aa: CASSLGGGDYGYTF

j_gene: TRBJ1-1
abundance: -
d_gene: -
v_gene: TRBV11-2
CDR3nt: TGTGCCAGCAGCTTATTCGAGTGGAACAGGGCTTACACTGAAGCTTTCTTT
CDR3aa: CASSLFEWNRAYTEAFF

j_gene: TRBJ2-6
abundance: -
d_gene: -
v_gene: TRBV27
CDR3nt: TGTGCCAGCAGTTTTGTAGGGTACTCTGGGGCCAACGTCCTGACTTTC
CDR3aa: CASSFVGYSGANVLTF

j_gene: TRBJ2-3
abundance: few
d_gene: -
v_gene: TRBV7-9
CDR3nt: TGTGCCAGCAGCTTTGGGGGTACGGATACGCAGTATTTT
CDR3aa: CASSFGGTDTQYF

j_gene: TRBJ2-3
abundance: -
d_gene: -
v_gene: TRBV28
CDR3nt: TGTGCCATCTCCTGGGCGGGGAAGGGCACAGATACGCAGTATTTT
CDR3aa: CAISWAGKGTDTQYF

j_gene: TRBJ2-7
abundance: -
d_gene: TRBD1
v_gene: TRBV5-1
CDR3nt: TGCGCCAGCAGCTTGGCCCTTCCGGACAGGGGGCAGTACTTC
CDR3aa: CASSLALPDRGQYF

j_gene: TRBJ2-1
abundance: -
d_gene: -
v_gene: TRBV4-1
CDR3nt: TGCGCCAGCAGACACCAGACACTAGGGGATGAGCAGTTCTTC
CDR3aa: CASRHQTLGDEQFF

j_gene: TRBJ2-5
abundance: -
d_gene: TRBD1
v_gene: TRBV6-6
CDR3nt: TGTGCCAGCAGTTACTCGGCAGGGGGCAAAGGGACCCAGTACTTC
CDR3aa: CASSYSAGGKGTQYF

j_gene: TRBJ2-1
abundance: -
d_gene: -
v_gene: TRBV12-5
CDR3nt: TGTGCTAGTGGTCGAGCCGGGACGGCGAGCTACAATGAGCAGTTCTTC
CDR3aa: CASGRAGTASYNEQFF

j_gene: TRBJ2-1
abundance: -
d_gene: -
v_gene: TRBV5-1
CDR3nt: TGCGCCAGCAGCTGGATAGCGTTTCGCTCCTACAATGAGCAGTTCTTC
CDR3aa: CASSWIAFRSYNEQFF

j_gene: TRBJ1-4
abundance: -
d_gene: -
v_gene: TRBV6-1
CDR3nt: TGTGCCAGCAGCCTCGGTGAAAAACTGTTTTTT
CDR3aa: CASSLGEKLFF

j_gene: TRBJ2-1
abundance: few
d_gene: -
v_gene: TRBV6-5
CDR3nt: TGTGCCAGCAAGCAGCGGACCTACAATGAGCAGTTCTTC
CDR3aa: CASKQRTYNEQFF

j_gene: TRBJ2-5
abundance: few
d_gene: TRBD2
v_gene: TRBV7-9
CDR3nt: TGTGCCAGCAGACATGGACTAGCGGGGGAAGAGACCCAGTACTTC
CDR3aa: CASRHGLAGEETQYF